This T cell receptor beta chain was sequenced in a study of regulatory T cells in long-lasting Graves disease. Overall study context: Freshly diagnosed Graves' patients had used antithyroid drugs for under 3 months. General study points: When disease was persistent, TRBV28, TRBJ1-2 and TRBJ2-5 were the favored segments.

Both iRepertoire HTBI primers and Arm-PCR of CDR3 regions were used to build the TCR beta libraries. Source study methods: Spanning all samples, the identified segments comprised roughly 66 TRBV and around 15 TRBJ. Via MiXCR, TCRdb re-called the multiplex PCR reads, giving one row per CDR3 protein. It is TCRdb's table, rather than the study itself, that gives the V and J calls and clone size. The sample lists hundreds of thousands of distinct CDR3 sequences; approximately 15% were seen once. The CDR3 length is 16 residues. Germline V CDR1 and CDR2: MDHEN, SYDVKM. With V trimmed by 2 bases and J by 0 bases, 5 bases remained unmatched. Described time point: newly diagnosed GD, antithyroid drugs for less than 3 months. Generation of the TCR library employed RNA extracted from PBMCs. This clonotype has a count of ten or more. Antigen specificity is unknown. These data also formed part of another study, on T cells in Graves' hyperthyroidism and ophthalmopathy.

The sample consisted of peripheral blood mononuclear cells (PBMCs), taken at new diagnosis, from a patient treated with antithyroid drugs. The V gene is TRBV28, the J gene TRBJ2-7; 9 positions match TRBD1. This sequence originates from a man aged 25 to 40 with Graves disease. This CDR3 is CASSLGGTGSSYEQYF. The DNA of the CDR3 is TGTGCCAGCAGTTTAGGAGGGACAGGGAGCTCCTACGAGCAGTACTTC.